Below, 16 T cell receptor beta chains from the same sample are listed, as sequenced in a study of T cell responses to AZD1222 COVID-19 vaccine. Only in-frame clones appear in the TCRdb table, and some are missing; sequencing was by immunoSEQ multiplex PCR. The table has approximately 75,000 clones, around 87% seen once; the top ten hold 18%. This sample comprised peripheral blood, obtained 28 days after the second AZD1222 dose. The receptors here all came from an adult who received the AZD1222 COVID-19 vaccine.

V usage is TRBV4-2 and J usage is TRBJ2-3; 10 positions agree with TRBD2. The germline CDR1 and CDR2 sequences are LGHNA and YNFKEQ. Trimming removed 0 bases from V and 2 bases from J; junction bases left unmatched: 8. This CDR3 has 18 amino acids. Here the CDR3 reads CASSQELRLAGYTDTQYF. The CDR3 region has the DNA TGTGCCAGCAGCCAAGAACTTAGACTAGCGGGCTACACAGATACGCAGTATTTT.

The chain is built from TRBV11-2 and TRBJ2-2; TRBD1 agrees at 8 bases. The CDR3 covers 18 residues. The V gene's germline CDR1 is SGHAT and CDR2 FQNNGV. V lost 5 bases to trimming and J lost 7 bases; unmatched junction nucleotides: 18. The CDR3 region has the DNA TGTGCCAGCAGCGCCTTCTCGTGGCAGGGGGCGATCGGCGGGGAGCTGTTTTTT. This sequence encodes CASSAFSWQGAIGGELFF.

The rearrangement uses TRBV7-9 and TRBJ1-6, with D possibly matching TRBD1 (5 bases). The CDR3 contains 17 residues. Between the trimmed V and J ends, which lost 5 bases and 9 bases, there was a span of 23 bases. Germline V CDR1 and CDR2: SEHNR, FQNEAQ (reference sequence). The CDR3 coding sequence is TGTGCCAGCAGCCCCTATCAGGGCCCATCCGGGGTTTCACCCCTCCACTTT. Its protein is CASSPYQGPSGVSPLHF. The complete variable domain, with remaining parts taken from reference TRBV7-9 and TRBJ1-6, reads DTGVSQNPRHKITKRGQNVTFRCDPISEHNRLYWYRQTLGQGPEFLTYFQNEAQLEKSRLLSDRFSAERPKGSFSTLEIQRTEQGDSAMYLCASSPYQGPSGVSPLHFGNGTRLTVT.

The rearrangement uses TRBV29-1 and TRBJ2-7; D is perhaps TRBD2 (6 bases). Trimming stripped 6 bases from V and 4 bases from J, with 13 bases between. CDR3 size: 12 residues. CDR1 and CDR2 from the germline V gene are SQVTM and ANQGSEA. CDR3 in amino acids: CSVEGLAYEQYF. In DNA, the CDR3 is TGCAGCGTGGAGGGCCTCGCATACGAGCAGTACTTC.

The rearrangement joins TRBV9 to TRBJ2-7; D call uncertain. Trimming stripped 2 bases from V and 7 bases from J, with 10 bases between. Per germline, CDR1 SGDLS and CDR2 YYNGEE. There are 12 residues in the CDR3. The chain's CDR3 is CASSVDVGEQYF. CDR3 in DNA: TGTGCCAGCAGCGTCGATGTGGGGGAGCAGTACTTC.

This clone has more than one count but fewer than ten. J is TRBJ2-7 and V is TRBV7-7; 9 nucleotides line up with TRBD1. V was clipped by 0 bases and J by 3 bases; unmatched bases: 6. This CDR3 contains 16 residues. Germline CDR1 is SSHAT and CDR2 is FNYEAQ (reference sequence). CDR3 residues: CASSLAPTDRGYEQYF. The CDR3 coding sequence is TGTGCCAGCAGCTTAGCGCCCACGGACAGGGGCTACGAGCAGTACTTC.

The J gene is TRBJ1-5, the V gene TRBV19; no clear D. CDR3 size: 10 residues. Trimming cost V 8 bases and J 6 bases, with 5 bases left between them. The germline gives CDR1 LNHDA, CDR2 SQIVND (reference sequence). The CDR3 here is CASWVQPQHF. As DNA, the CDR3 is TGTGCCAGTTGGGTTCAGCCCCAGCATTTT.

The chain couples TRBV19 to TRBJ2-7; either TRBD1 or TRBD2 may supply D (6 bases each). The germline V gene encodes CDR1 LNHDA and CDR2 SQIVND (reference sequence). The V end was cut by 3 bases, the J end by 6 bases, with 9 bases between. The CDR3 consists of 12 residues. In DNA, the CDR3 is TGTGCCAGTAGTATCGGGGGCGGCGAGCAGTACTTC. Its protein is CASSIGGGEQYF.

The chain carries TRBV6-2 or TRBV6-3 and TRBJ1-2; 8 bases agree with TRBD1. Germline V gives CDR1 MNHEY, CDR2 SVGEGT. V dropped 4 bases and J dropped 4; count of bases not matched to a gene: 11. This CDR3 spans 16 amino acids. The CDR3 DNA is TGTGCCAGCAGTTTCCAACCCGGACAGGGTGGCTATGGCTACACCTTC. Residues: CASSFQPGQGGYGYTF.

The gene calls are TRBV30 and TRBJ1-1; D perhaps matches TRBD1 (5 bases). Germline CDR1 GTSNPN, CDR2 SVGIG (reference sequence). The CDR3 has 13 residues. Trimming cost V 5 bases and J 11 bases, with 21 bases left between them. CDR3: CAWGTGPSGGAFF. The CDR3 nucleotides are TGTGCCTGGGGTACCGGGCCCTCCGGGGGGGCTTTCTTT.

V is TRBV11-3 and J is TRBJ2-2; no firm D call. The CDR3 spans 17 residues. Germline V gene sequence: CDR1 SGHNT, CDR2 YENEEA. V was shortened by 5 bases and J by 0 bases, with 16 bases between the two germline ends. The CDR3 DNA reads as TGTGCCAGCAGCCTGGCAGTTCTATACCCGAACACCGGGGAGCTGTTTTTT. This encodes CASSLAVLYPNTGELFF.

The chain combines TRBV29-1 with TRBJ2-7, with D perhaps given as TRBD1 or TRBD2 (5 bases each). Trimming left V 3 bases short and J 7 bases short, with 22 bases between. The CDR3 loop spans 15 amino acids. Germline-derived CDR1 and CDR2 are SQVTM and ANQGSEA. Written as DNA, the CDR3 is TGCAGCGTTGAGCTATCACAGGTCCTCTCGGGGGAGCAGTACTTC. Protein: CSVELSQVLSGEQYF.

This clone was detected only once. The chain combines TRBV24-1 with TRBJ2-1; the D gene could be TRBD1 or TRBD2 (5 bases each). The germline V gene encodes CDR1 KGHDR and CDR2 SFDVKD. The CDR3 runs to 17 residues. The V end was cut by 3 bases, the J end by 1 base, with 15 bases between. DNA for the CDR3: TGTGCCACCAGTGATCTCACGGGACGTCTTTCCTACAATGAGCAGTTCTTC. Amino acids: CATSDLTGRLSYNEQFF.

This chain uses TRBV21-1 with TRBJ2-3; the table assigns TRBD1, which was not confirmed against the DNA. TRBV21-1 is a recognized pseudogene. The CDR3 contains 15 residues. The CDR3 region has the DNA TGTGCCAGCAGCAAAAGGGGACAGGGCACAGATACGCAGTATTTT. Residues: CASSKRGQGTDTQYF.

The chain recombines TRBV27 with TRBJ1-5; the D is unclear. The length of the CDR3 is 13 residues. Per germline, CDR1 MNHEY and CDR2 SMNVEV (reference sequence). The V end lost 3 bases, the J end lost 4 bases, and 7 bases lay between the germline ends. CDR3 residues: CASSFGWNQPQHF. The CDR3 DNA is TGTGCCAGCAGTTTCGGGTGGAATCAGCCCCAGCATTTT.

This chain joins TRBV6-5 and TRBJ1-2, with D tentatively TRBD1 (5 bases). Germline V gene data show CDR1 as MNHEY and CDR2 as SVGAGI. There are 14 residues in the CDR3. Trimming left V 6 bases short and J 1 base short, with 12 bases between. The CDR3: CASRRQYDNYGYTF. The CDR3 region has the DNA TGTGCCAGCAGGCGACAGTACGATAACTATGGCTACACCTTC.